The source of this T cell receptor (beta chain) is a study of radiotherapy plus CTLA-4 blockade in lung cancer. Patients with chemo-refractory metastatic non-small-cell lung cancer received focal radiation plus CTLA-4 blockade with ipilimumab. Sequencing was performed with immunoSEQ multiplex PCR; in TCRdb, only in-frame clones are kept and a portion is missing. The repertoire holds 20,000 to 25,000 clones, roughly 70% seen once, with about 3% in the top ten. With V trimmed by 3 bases and J by 4 bases, 7 bases remained unmatched. The CDR3 covers 15 residues. CDR1 SGHRS and CDR2 YFSETQ come from the germline V gene.

Here the sequenced sample was peripheral blood, taken from a patient treated with radiotherapy plus ipilimumab. The clonotype comes from a human donor with non-small cell lung cancer whose response to radiotherapy plus ipilimumab could not be evaluated. The rearrangement uses TRBV5-1 and TRBJ2-7, with 10 bases that match TRBD1. Written as DNA, the CDR3 is TGCGCCAGCAGCTATGGACAGGGGGGGGGATACGAGCAGTACTTC. The encoded protein is CASSYGQGGGYEQYF.